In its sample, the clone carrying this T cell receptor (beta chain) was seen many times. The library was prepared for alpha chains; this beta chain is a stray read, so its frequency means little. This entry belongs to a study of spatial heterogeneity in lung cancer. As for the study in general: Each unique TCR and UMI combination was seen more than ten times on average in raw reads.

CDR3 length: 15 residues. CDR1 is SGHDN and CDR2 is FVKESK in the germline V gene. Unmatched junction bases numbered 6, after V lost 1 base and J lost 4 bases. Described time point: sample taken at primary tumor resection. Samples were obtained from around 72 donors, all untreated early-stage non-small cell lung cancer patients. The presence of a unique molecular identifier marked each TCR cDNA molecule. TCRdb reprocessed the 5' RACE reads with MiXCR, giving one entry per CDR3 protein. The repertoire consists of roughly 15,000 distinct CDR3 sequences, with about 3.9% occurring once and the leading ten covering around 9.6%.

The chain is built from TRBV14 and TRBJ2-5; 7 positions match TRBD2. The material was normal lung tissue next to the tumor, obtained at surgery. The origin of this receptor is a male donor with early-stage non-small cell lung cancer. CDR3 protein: CASSQVGLVLETQYF. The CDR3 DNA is TGTGCCAGCAGCCAAGTTGGACTAGTGTTAGAGACCCAGTACTTC.